Below, 28 T cell receptor beta chains from the same sample are listed, as sequenced in a study of OX40 agonist ivuxolimab in advanced cancers. Clones were read by immunoSEQ multiplex PCR, and TCRdb kept only the in-frame ones, dropping some. The table includes 40,000 to 45,000 clones, roughly 90% detected once. This specimen was CD4+ or CD8+ T cells sorted from blood, taken in a trial of the OX40 agonist ivuxolimab. The receptors here all came from an adult with an advanced solid tumor such as melanoma, head and neck, liver or kidney cancer.

This clone was seen ten or more times. The chain combines TRBV6-6 with TRBJ1-1; D remains unclear. The CDR3 covers 14 residues. Trimming removed 7 bases at V and 4 bases at J, with 16 bases between. Germline assignment: CDR1 MNHNY and CDR2 SVGAGI (reference sequence). In DNA, the CDR3 is TGTGCCAGCACCTCGAGCGGGGTCGGCACTGAAGCTTTCTTT. Amino acid sequence: CASTSSGVGTEAFF.

This chain uses TRBV4-2 with TRBJ2-2, with D unclear. The CDR3 loop spans 13 amino acids. Per the germline V gene, CDR1 is LGHNA and CDR2 is YNFKEQ. The V gene lost 2 bases and the J gene lost 9 bases, with 10 bases spanning the gap. CDR3 amino acids: CASSQTASRELFF. The CDR3 nucleotides read TGTGCCAGCAGCCAAACGGCTTCCCGGGAGCTGTTTTTT.

J is TRBJ1-1 and V is TRBV30; D possibly corresponds to TRBD1 (5 bases). Germline values: CDR1 GTSNPN, CDR2 SVGIG (reference sequence). The CDR3 loop spans 13 amino acids. Trimming removed 5 bases at V and 4 bases at J, with 14 bases between. CDR3 coding DNA: TGTGCCTGGGGGTGGGGGGATGGCACTGAAGCTTTCTTT. This gives the protein CAWGWGDGTEAFF.

The J gene is TRBJ1-1, the V gene TRBV29-1; D gene uncertain. Per the germline V gene, CDR1 is SQVTM and CDR2 is ANQGSEA. CDR3 size: 13 residues. The V gene lost 5 bases and the J gene lost 2 bases, with 12 bases spanning the gap. The CDR3 loop reads CSVKGGFNTEAFF. Here the CDR3 DNA reads TGCAGCGTTAAAGGTGGTTTTAACACTGAAGCTTTCTTT.

This chain links TRBV7-6 with TRBJ2-5, with 8 bases lining up with TRBD2. Trimming removed 2 bases from V and 1 base from J; junction bases left unmatched: 6. The CDR3 extends over 16 amino acids. In germline, CDR1 is SGHVS, CDR2 FNYEAQ. For the CDR3, the DNA is TGTGCCAGCAGCTTACTATGGACTAGCAGCCAAGAGACCCAGTACTTC. It is translated as CASSLLWTSSQETQYF.

This chain links TRBV9 with TRBJ2-1; the match to TRBD2 covers 8 bases. V was pared by 4 bases and J by 0 bases, with 3 bases of the junction left unmatched. CDR1 is SGDLS and CDR2 is YYNGEE in the germline V gene. This CDR3 has 15 amino acids. CDR3 sequence: CASSLSGSSYNEQFF. CDR3 in DNA: TGTGCCAGCAGCCTCAGCGGGAGCTCCTACAATGAGCAGTTCTTC.

The rearrangement links TRBV6-5 to TRBJ1-6, with D possibly being TRBD1 (6 bases). Germline V gives CDR1 MNHEY, CDR2 SVGAGI. Trimming removed 7 bases from V and 7 bases from J, with 17 bases in between. The CDR3 spans 15 residues. As DNA, the CDR3 is TGTGCCAGCACCGTTCAGGAGGGGGGGAATTCACCCCTCCACTTT. This gives the protein CASTVQEGGNSPLHF.

The chain uses TRBV28 and TRBJ2-7; 7 bases align to TRBD2. The CDR3 has 14 residues. J gave up 5 bases and V 3 bases, and 7 bases lay outside the gene matches. Germline CDR1 is MDHEN and CDR2 is SYDVKM. As DNA, the CDR3 is TGTGCCAGCAGTTTTGACCAGCGGGGTCACGAGCAGTACTTC. Translated: CASSFDQRGHEQYF. Variable domain in full (rest from reference TRBV28 and TRBJ2-7): DVKVTQSSRYLVKRTGEKVFLECVQDMDHENMFWYRQDPGLGLRLIYFSYDVKMKEKGDIPEGYSVSREKKERFSLILESASTNQTSMYLCASSFDQRGHEQYFGPGTRLTVT.

This clone is a singleton in its sample. The rearrangement uses TRBV14 and TRBJ2-2; D is unclear. V lost 2 bases to trimming and J lost 0 bases, with 4 bases between them. The CDR3 extends over 14 amino acids. Per the germline V gene, CDR1 is SGHDN and CDR2 is FVKESK. CDR3 coding DNA: TGTGCCAGCAGCCAAATCCCGAACACCGGGGAGCTGTTTTTT. Translating gives CASSQIPNTGELFF.

In nucleotides, the CDR3 is TGTGCCAGCAGTAACAGACAGGGCAGGATCACTGAAGCTTTCTTT. Amino acids: CASSNRQGRITEAFF. V is TRBV6-1 and J is TRBJ1-1; TRBD1 matches 7 bases. The V and J ends lost 5 bases and 4 bases, in that order; junction bases with no gene match: 10. Germline V gene sequence: CDR1 MNHNS, CDR2 SASEGT. CDR3 length equals 15 residues.

The chain uses TRBV7-9 and TRBJ2-3, with 9 positions matching TRBD2. The CDR3 is made up of 13 amino acids. From germline, CDR1 is SEHNR and CDR2 FQNEAQ (reference sequence). Unmatched junction bases numbered 3, after V lost 3 bases and J lost 8 bases. In DNA form, the CDR3 reads TGTGCCAGCAGCTTTAGCGGGGGAGGTACGCAGTATTTT. Amino acids: CASSFSGGGTQYF.

This sequence joins TRBV27 and TRBJ1-2; 7 positions match TRBD1. Trimming removed 6 bases from V and 1 base from J; junction bases left unmatched: 14. This CDR3 has 17 amino acids. The germline V gene has CDR1 MNHEY and CDR2 SMNVEV (reference sequence). In nucleotides, the CDR3 is TGTGCCAGCAGGGTAGACACCGGGACAGAGAATAACTATGGCTACACCTTC. Its protein is CASRVDTGTENNYGYTF.

This chain links TRBV9 with TRBJ2-3; D perhaps matches TRBD2 (6 bases). Trimming took 3 bases from V and 5 from J, leaving 13 bases between them. The CDR3 totals 14 residues. In germline, CDR1 is SGDLS, CDR2 YYNGEE. As DNA, the CDR3 is TGTGCCAGCAGCGCGGCGGGGCAGCAAGATACGCAGTATTTT. It codes for CASSAAGQQDTQYF. The full variable domain, its missing parts supplied by reference TRBV9 and TRBJ2-3, is DSGVTQTPKHLITATGQRVTLRCSPRSGDLSVYWYQQSLDQGLQFLIQYYNGEERAKGNILERFSAQQFPDLHSELNLSSLELGDSALYFCASSAAGQQDTQYFGPGTRLTVL.

CDR3 DNA: TGTGCCAGCAGTAGGTACGGGACAGGGGCTCCCTACGAGCAGTACTTC. It yields the protein CASSRYGTGAPYEQYF. The rearrangement links TRBV2 to TRBJ2-7, with 10 bases fitting TRBD1. This CDR3 contains 16 residues. V was pared by 5 bases and J by 2 bases, with 9 bases of the junction left unmatched. Germline CDR1 and CDR2: SNHLY and FYNNEI.

The chain recombines TRBV19 with TRBJ2-1, with D tentatively TRBD2 (5 bases). The CDR3 contains 13 residues. V lost 5 bases and J lost 4, with 9 bases in between. CDR1 is LNHDA, CDR2 SQIVND, per germline (reference sequence). For the CDR3, the DNA is TGTGCCAGTAGTTTCGGGAAATACAATGAGCAGTTCTTC. As protein: CASSFGKYNEQFF.

The chain joins TRBV7-8 to TRBJ2-5; a weak D match, TRBD2 (6 bases). Trimming pared 1 base from V and 2 bases from J, leaving 14 bases between. Per germline, CDR1 SGHVS and CDR2 FQNEAQ. This CDR3 has 16 amino acids. CDR3 loop: CASSLGGRHEQETQYF. The DNA for the CDR3 is TGTGCCAGCAGCTTAGGGGGGAGGCATGAACAAGAGACCCAGTACTTC.

The V gene is TRBV27, the J gene TRBJ2-1; 9 nucleotides align to TRBD1. The length of the CDR3 is 15 residues. Germline V gene lookup returns CDR1 MNHEY and CDR2 SMNVEV (reference sequence). V gave up 3 bases and J gave up 6 bases; unmatched junction bases: 6. The CDR3 DNA reads TGTGCCAGCAGTTTGGGACAGGGCCCCCTCAATGAGCAGTTCTTC. Protein sequence: CASSLGQGPLNEQFF.

A single count supports this clone. The J gene is TRBJ2-7, the V gene TRBV7-9; the D is unclear. CDR3 size: 13 residues. CDR1 and CDR2 (germline): SEHNR, FQNEAQ (reference sequence). V was trimmed by 10 bases and J by 1 base, leaving 14 bases between them. In DNA form, the CDR3 reads TGTGCCACCGGTTGGGGAATATCCTACGAGCAGTACTTC. It specifies CATGWGISYEQYF.

The V and J genes are TRBV6-6 and TRBJ1-2; D remains ambiguous. The CDR3 has 14 residues. V dropped 7 bases and J dropped 3 bases, with 15 bases sitting between them. Looked up from germline, CDR1 is MNHNY and CDR2 is SVGAGI (reference sequence). The CDR3 region has the DNA TGTGCCAGCACTCATCCCCTTGGGGACTATGGCTACACCTTC. This codes for CASTHPLGDYGYTF.

On this clone itself: Other nucleotide sequences in the sample specify the same CDR3. The CDR3 nucleotides are TGTGCCAGCAGCTTGACTAACTATGGCTACACCTTC. Protein product: CASSLTNYGYTF. The chain joins TRBV5-6 to TRBJ1-2; no clear D. This CDR3 contains 12 residues. CDR1 and CDR2 (germline): SGHDT, YYEEEE. Trimming pared 1 base from V and 0 bases from J, leaving 1 base between.

V gene TRBV9 combines with J gene TRBJ2-5; TRBD2 is a possible D gene (6 bases). The length of the CDR3 is 13 residues. The V end lost 3 bases, the J end lost 1 base, and 7 bases lay between the germline ends. Germline values: CDR1 SGDLS, CDR2 YYNGEE. CDR3 bases: TGTGCCAGCAGCGCTAGCGTCCAAGAGACCCAGTACTTC. This gives the protein CASSASVQETQYF.

The chain couples TRBV27 to TRBJ2-2, with 10 bases identical to TRBD2. Germline-derived CDR1 and CDR2 are MNHEY and SMNVEV (reference sequence). The CDR3 is 16 amino acids. V lost 6 bases, J lost 5 bases, and 9 bases stayed unmatched. The CDR3 spells CASSLVTSGITGELFF. The CDR3 DNA follows: TGTGCCAGCAGCTTAGTTACTAGCGGGATAACCGGGGAGCTGTTTTTT.

The chain recombines TRBV7-2 with TRBJ2-7; TRBD1 matches 7 bases. This CDR3 is built from 14 residues. With 2 bases clipped from V and 3 bases from J, the junction kept 4 bases outside the gene matches. In germline, CDR1 is SGHTA, CDR2 FQGNSA. DNA for the CDR3: TGTGCCAGCAGCTTAACGGGACAGTTCTACGAGCAGTACTTC. It encodes CASSLTGQFYEQYF.

V and J are TRBV19 and TRBJ2-7; TRBD1 is a possible D gene (6 bases). There are 14 residues in the CDR3. The germline CDR1 and CDR2 sequences are LNHDA and SQIVND (reference sequence). V lost 1 base, J lost 1 base, and 8 bases lay in between. The CDR3 spells CASSIGTESYEQYF. The DNA of the CDR3 is TGTGCCAGTAGTATAGGGACAGAGTCCTACGAGCAGTACTTC.

The chain recombines TRBV4-1 with TRBJ1-1, with a possible D match to TRBD1 (6 bases). Per germline, CDR1 MGHRA and CDR2 YSYEKL. V lost 2 bases and J 6 bases, leaving 10 bases between the germline ends. The CDR3 runs to 13 residues. In DNA, the CDR3 is TGCGCCAGCAGCCAAAGGGGGGGTGCTGAAGCTTTCTTT. This sequence encodes CASSQRGGAEAFF.

The chain uses TRBV7-2 and TRBJ1-5; D unclear. The CDR3 extends over 15 amino acids. Germline V gives CDR1 SGHTA, CDR2 FQGNSA. Trimming stripped 1 base from V and 0 bases from J, with 7 bases between. CDR3 amino acids: CASSLGRISNQPQHF. CDR3 sequence (DNA): TGTGCCAGCAGCTTAGGTCGGATTAGCAATCAGCCCCAGCATTTT. Combining the CDR3 with reference TRBV7-2 and TRBJ1-5 gives the whole variable domain GAGVSQSPSNKVTEKGKDVELRCDPISGHTALYWYRQSLGQGLEFLIYFQGNSAPDKSGLPSDRFSAERTGGSVSTLTIQRTQQEDSAVYLCASSLGRISNQPQHFGDGTRLSIL.

The chain joins TRBV28 to TRBJ2-1, with 7 bases that match TRBD1. The germline V gene has CDR1 MDHEN and CDR2 SYDVKM. The CDR3 is 15 residues long. J lost 2 bases, V lost 5 bases, and 6 bases had no gene match. CDR3 residues: CASSTRDRTYNEQFF. The CDR3 DNA is TGTGCCAGCAGTACCCGGGACAGAACCTACAATGAGCAGTTCTTC.

This clone was recorded once. One end of the junction does not line up with germline, which may come from a read error. V is TRBV7-7 and J is TRBJ2-1; possibly TRBD2 for D (5 bases). Germline V lookup: CDR1 SSHAT, CDR2 FNYEAQ (reference sequence). The length of the CDR3 is 13 residues. The CDR3 loop reads CASSWRKSNEQFF. In nucleotides, the CDR3 is TGTGCTAGCAGCTGGAGGAAAAGCAATGAGCAGTTCTTC.